The text below deals with one T cell receptor (beta chain). Sorted inputs of about 20,000 to 1,000,000 cells, with 10%, 30% or 50% RNA, yielded naive CD8 libraries. TCRdb processed the PCR reads anew with MiXCR; each CDR3 protein has one entry. The sample yields 100,000 or so distinct CDR3 sequences, roughly a third seen once. This entry comes from a study of molecular identifiers for immune sequencing clone quantification. This receptor was obtained from a human donor in good health. Some libraries in this study had Jurkat cell RNA spiked in. The sample comprised naive CD8+ T cells from blood, with Jurkat cell RNA spiked in. The subset: FACS-sorted CD8+CD4-CCR7+CD45RA+ naive T cells.

This CDR3 reads CASSNDRGEQYF. CDR3 DNA sequence: TGTGCCAGCAGCAACGACAGGGGTGAGCAGTACTTC. The chain uses TRBV28 and TRBJ2-7; 8 bases fit TRBD1. CDR1 and CDR2 from the germline V gene are MDHEN and SYDVKM. The CDR3 length is 12 residues. V lost 6 bases, J lost 7 bases, and 5 bases stayed unmatched.